A selection of T cell receptor beta chains follows, all from one sample in a study of blood T cells in healthy people across ages. A single record per CDR3 protein comes from TCRdb applying MiXCR to the 5' RACE reads. In the table there are 600,000 to 900,000 distinct CDR3 sequences, roughly 25% of which are singletons. The same data also contributed to another study, on T cells of mothers and their children.

The sample was blood. All receptors derive from a boy between 5 and 17 years old in good health. Each CDR3 is given with its conserved first and last residue. A clone size is listed for some rows: how often the clone was seen (once, few, many), or a class if it is expanded.

CDR3,V,J,size
CASTLRQGADEKLFF,TRBV2,TRBJ1-4,-
CASSSPVGQRFNEQFF,TRBV5-6,-,-
CASRWGELAGPSSYNEQFF,TRBV5-1,TRBJ2-1,few
CSARDPTWQPSEQFF,TRBV20-1,-,many
CSALWGEQYF,TRBV20-1,-,few
CASSPSAGGETQYF,TRBV7-9,TRBJ2-5,few
CASSQAPLSRDEQYF,TRBV4-1,-,few
CASHGTNYGYTF,TRBV3-1,TRBJ1-2,few
CASSSTKTVGYTF,TRBV11-3,TRBJ1-2,-
CASSLDRRSYSNQPQHF,TRBV12-3/TRBV12-4,TRBJ1-5,-
CASSKFGTVIEKLFF,TRBV12-3/TRBV12-4,TRBJ1-4,few
CASSLDGGPGLDEQYF,TRBV5-1,TRBJ2-7,-
CASSLAGYVDTQYF,TRBV5-1,TRBJ2-5,few
CATSKDKGSYEQYF,TRBV15,-,few
CSARDSQGAGEQYF,TRBV20-1,TRBJ2-7,once
CASSLVRDSPNEQFF,TRBV12-3/TRBV12-4,TRBJ2-1,-
CSAILQGRDEQYF,TRBV20-1,TRBJ2-7,few
CSGSPRGGESYEQYF,TRBV20-1,-,few
CSARKSGTGDQPQHF,TRBV20-1,TRBJ1-5,-
CASSYGGQGDGYTF,TRBV6-5,TRBJ1-2,-
CASSPRDSRVVTGELFF,TRBV7-9,TRBJ2-2,few